This T cell receptor (beta chain) was profiled in a study of regulatory T cells in long-lasting Graves disease. The time point: persistent/refractory GD, antithyroid drugs over 5 years with positive TRAb. There was RNA extracted from PBMCs, and the TCR library was made from it. An endocrinology department located in Xi'an, China, was where the patients came from. The CDR3 is 13 residues long. CDR1 is SNHLY and CDR2 is FYNNEI in the germline V gene. Trimming shortened V by 10 bases and J by 11 bases, and 21 bases separated the two germline ends. Relying on iRepertoire HTBI primers and Arm-PCR of CDR3 regions, the team built TCR beta libraries. TCRdb re-called the multiplex PCR reads through MiXCR, storing one row per CDR3 protein. The sample contains 650,000 to 850,000 distinct CDR3 sequences, 25% to 35% of which appear only once.

The chain uses TRBV2 and TRBJ1-5; D remains ambiguous. This sample comprised peripheral blood mononuclear cells (PBMCs), obtained when the disease was refractory, from a patient treated with antithyroid drugs. This TCR came from a female donor with Graves disease. The CDR3 DNA reads as TGTGCCACCCATGCCTCGGCTTCTCGGGCCCAGCATTTT. Encoded protein: CATHASASRAQHF.